The 27 T cell receptor beta chains below all came from one sample that was sequenced in a study of coeliac disease. Using immunoSEQ multiplex PCR, the repertoire was profiled, and TCRdb retains in-frame clones only, with some absent. Here the sample spans a few thousand clones, around 67% being singletons. Material for sequencing was lymphocytes from the gut lamina propria. These receptors came from a man aged 18 to 30 with celiac disease on a gluten-free diet.

This chain links TRBV7-2 with TRBJ1-6; TRBD1 is a possible D gene (5 bases). Trimming took 1 base from V and 10 from J, leaving 11 bases between them. Germline-derived CDR1 and CDR2 are SGHTA and FQGNSA. The CDR3 extends over 14 amino acids. The chain's CDR3 is CASSLGRVHSPLHF. CDR3 nucleotides: TGTGCCAGCAGCTTAGGCAGGGTGCACTCACCCCTCCACTTT.

The chain joins TRBV21-1 to TRBJ2-5; the table's D call, TRBD2, has no DNA check behind it. TRBV21-1 is flagged as a pseudogene. This CDR3 contains 16 residues. This chain's CDR3 is CASSARRGEWRETQYF. CDR3 bases: TGTGCCAGCAGCGCCCGACGGGGGGAGTGGCGGGAGACCCAGTACTTC.

The chain carries TRBV5-4 and TRBJ2-2; D unresolved. CDR3 size: 17 residues. Germline CDR1 reads SGHNT; CDR2 reads YYREEE (reference sequence). The V end lost 0 bases, the J end lost 0 bases, and 12 bases lay between the germline ends. CDR3 in amino acids: CASSLAMGPTNTGELFF. The CDR3, as DNA: TGTGCCAGCAGCTTGGCCATGGGCCCGACGAACACCGGGGAGCTGTTTTTT. Combining the CDR3 with reference TRBV5-4 and TRBJ2-2 gives the whole variable domain ETGVTQSPTHLIKTRGQQVTLRCSSQSGHNTVSWYQQALGQGPQFIFQYYREEENGRGNFPPRFSGLQFPNYSSELNVNALELDDSALYLCASSLAMGPTNTGELFFGEGSRLTVL.

The chain links TRBV6-6 to TRBJ2-7; a possible D gene is TRBD1 (5 bases). V was trimmed by 0 bases and J by 3 bases, leaving 12 bases between them. The CDR3 has 15 residues. Germline lookup yields CDR1 MNHNY and CDR2 SVGAGI (reference sequence). The CDR3 bases are TGTGCCAGCAGTTACTCTCAGGGTGTCCGCTACGAGCAGTACTTC. Its translation: CASSYSQGVRYEQYF.

The chain is built from TRBV7-2 and TRBJ2-1; no clear D. CDR3 size: 12 residues. Germline V gene data show CDR1 as SGHTA and CDR2 as FQGNSA. V lost 0 bases, J lost 7 bases, and 4 bases lay in between. In nucleotides, the CDR3 is TGTGCCAGCAGCTTAGCTAGTAATGAGCAGTTCTTC. Translated: CASSLASNEQFF.

The rearrangement joins TRBV27 to TRBJ2-1; tentatively, D is TRBD1 (5 bases). Between the trimmed V and J ends, which lost 2 bases and 5 bases, there was a span of 13 bases. Germline assignment: CDR1 MNHEY and CDR2 SMNVEV (reference sequence). There are 15 residues in the CDR3. In DNA form, the CDR3 reads TGTGCCAGCAGTTTAAACAGGTTGACAAACAATGAGCAGTTCTTC. Translating gives CASSLNRLTNNEQFF.

The genes are TRBV6-5 and TRBJ2-4, with D maybe TRBD1 (6 bases). There are 15 residues in the CDR3. Trimming shortened V by 6 bases and J by 0 bases, and 12 bases separated the two germline ends. In germline, CDR1 is MNHEY, CDR2 SVGAGI. CDR3 nucleotides: TGTGCCAGCAGCCTCACAGGGCTAGCCAAAAACATTCAGTACTTC. It yields the protein CASSLTGLAKNIQYF.

The genes are TRBV5-6 and TRBJ1-1; possible D gene TRBD1, 6 bases. CDR1 SGHDT and CDR2 YYEEEE come from the germline V gene. Trimming pared 2 bases from V and 4 bases from J, leaving 9 bases between. CDR3 length equals 13 residues. The CDR3 loop is CASSFQGPTEAFF. CDR3 DNA: TGTGCCAGCAGCTTCCAGGGGCCCACTGAAGCTTTCTTT.

The chain uses TRBV6-5 and TRBJ2-2; a weak D match, TRBD1 (5 bases). This CDR3 contains 14 residues. Germline V lookup: CDR1 MNHEY, CDR2 SVGAGI. V shed 5 bases and J shed 6 bases, with 13 bases lying between them. As DNA, the CDR3 is TGTGCCAGCAGTGCCCTAGGGGCGCCCGGGGAGCTGTTTTTT. It encodes CASSALGAPGELFF.

Only a few counts were recorded for this clone. The chain has TRBV30 and TRBJ1-2; the D is unclear. V shed 2 bases and J shed 8 bases, with 15 bases lying between them. The CDR3 runs 13 residues. CDR1 is GTSNPN and CDR2 is SVGIG in the germline V gene (reference sequence). The CDR3 DNA reads as TGTGCCTGGAGTCAGGTGGAGCGGGGAGGCTACACCTTC. Translating gives CAWSQVERGGYTF.

The rearrangement uses TRBV21-1 and TRBJ1-2; the DNA was not compared with TRBD1, the D call given in the table. TRBV21-1 is an annotated pseudogene. The CDR3 is 16 amino acids. CDR3 in amino acids: CASSKGPNDRFYGYTF. The CDR3 DNA sequence: TGTGCCAGCAGCAAAGGTCCTAACGACAGGTTCTATGGCTACACCTTC.

V and J are TRBV7-2 and TRBJ2-5; 8 bases line up with TRBD2. With V trimmed by 3 bases and J by 5 bases, 5 bases remained unmatched. Per germline, CDR1 SGHTA and CDR2 FQGNSA. This CDR3 spans 14 amino acids. This chain's CDR3 is CASSFGTRSETQYF. The CDR3 DNA follows: TGTGCCAGCAGCTTTGGGACTAGGTCGGAGACCCAGTACTTC.

The genes are TRBV2 and TRBJ1-5, with unresolved D. The V end was cut by 4 bases, the J end by 3 bases, with 10 bases between. Germline values: CDR1 SNHLY, CDR2 FYNNEI. The CDR3 covers 14 residues. The CDR3, as DNA: TGTGCCAGCAGTGTCCAAGCAAACAATCAGCCCCAGCATTTT. It encodes CASSVQANNQPQHF.

V and J are TRBV7-3 and TRBJ2-5; 10 bases match TRBD2. Trimming removed 0 bases from V and 5 bases from J; junction bases left unmatched: 0. Germline values: CDR1 SGHTA, CDR2 FQGTGA. The CDR3 runs 14 residues. The CDR3 region has the DNA TGTGCCAGCAGCTTAACTAGCGGGGGGGAGACCCAGTACTTC. Its translation: CASSLTSGGETQYF. Complete variable domain (other parts from reference TRBV7-3 and TRBJ2-5): GAGVSQTPSNKVTEKGKYVELRCDPISGHTALYWYRQSLGQGPEFLIYFQGTGAADDSGLPNDRFFAVRPEGSVSTLKIQRTERGDSAVYLCASSLTSGGETQYFGPGTRLLVL.

A few counts support this clone. This chain connects TRBV30 to TRBJ2-1; the match to TRBD2 covers 7 bases. The germline V gene has CDR1 GTSNPN and CDR2 SVGIG (reference sequence). Trimming took 2 bases from V and 0 from J; bases not matched to a gene: 19. This CDR3 contains 20 residues. This CDR3 reads CAWSFLRPRTSVDSYNEQFF. CDR3 DNA: TGTGCCTGGAGTTTTCTTCGGCCTCGCACTAGCGTGGACTCCTACAATGAGCAGTTCTTC.

This clone was picked up a small number of times. This chain links TRBV5-1 with TRBJ2-3; TRBD1 matches at 10 bases. The CDR3 extends over 14 amino acids. Trimming at V came to 8 bases and at J to 3 bases, leaving 6 bases not matched to a gene. Per germline, CDR1 SGHRS and CDR2 YFSETQ. This chain's CDR3 is CASGGQGRTDTQYF. CDR3 sequence (DNA): TGCGCCAGTGGGGGACAGGGGCGGACAGATACGCAGTATTTT.

This chain connects TRBV19 to TRBJ1-5; D gene uncertain. The CDR3 is made up of 14 amino acids. Trimming took off 3 bases at V and 0 bases at J, with 6 bases between the two ends. The germline V gene has CDR1 LNHDA and CDR2 SQIVND (reference sequence). CDR3 in DNA: TGTGCCAGTAGTATCTCGGTTAGCAATCAGCCCCAGCATTTT. It codes for CASSISVSNQPQHF.

The chain couples TRBV5-4 to TRBJ1-1; D unresolved. Trimming pared 2 bases from V and 1 base from J, leaving 6 bases between. The CDR3 has 13 residues. Germline V gene data show CDR1 as SGHNT and CDR2 as YYREEE (reference sequence). CDR3 loop: CASSFGGNTEAFF. The CDR3 bases are TGTGCCAGCAGCTTCGGAGGGAACACTGAAGCTTTCTTT.

The rearrangement uses TRBV28 and TRBJ2-7; 8 bases line up with TRBD2. From germline, CDR1 is MDHEN and CDR2 SYDVKM. This CDR3 is 15 amino acids long. Unmatched junction bases numbered 8, after V lost 5 bases and J lost 2 bases. CDR3 sequence: CASSGSGGPPYEQYF. Written as DNA, the CDR3 is TGTGCCAGCAGTGGGAGCGGGGGCCCTCCCTACGAGCAGTACTTC.

This clone was observed once. The chain joins TRBV6-6 to TRBJ2-7, with 10 positions matching TRBD1. CDR3 length equals 14 residues. Unmatched junction bases numbered 3, after V lost 2 bases and J lost 5 bases. Germline values: CDR1 MNHNY, CDR2 SVGAGI (reference sequence). The CDR3 DNA follows: TGTGCCAGCAGTTACGGACAGGGGGTCCACGAGCAGTACTTC. Amino acid sequence: CASSYGQGVHEQYF.

By share of the sample, this clone is large. The rearrangement joins TRBV2 to TRBJ1-5; D is perhaps TRBD1 (5 bases). The V end lost 10 bases, the J end lost 2 bases, and 18 bases lay between the germline ends. Germline CDR1 and CDR2: SNHLY and FYNNEI. The CDR3 is made up of 15 amino acids. Written as DNA, the CDR3 is TGTGCCACGAAACCGGGGGGGACGGGCAATCAGCCCCAGCATTTT. It encodes CATKPGGTGNQPQHF.

V gene TRBV5-6 combines with J gene TRBJ2-3; 7 nucleotides agree with TRBD2. The CDR3 loop spans 15 amino acids. J gave up 0 bases and V 2 bases, and 3 bases lay outside the gene matches. Germline assignment: CDR1 SGHDT and CDR2 YYEEEE. CDR3 nucleotides: TGTGCCAGCAGCTTCATCGGGGGGAGCACAGATACGCAGTATTTT. Protein sequence: CASSFIGGSTDTQYF.

This clone has just a few counts. The chain couples TRBV5-4 to TRBJ1-4, with D tentatively TRBD1 (5 bases). The length of the CDR3 is 14 residues. Looked up from germline, CDR1 is SGHNT and CDR2 is YYREEE (reference sequence). The V end was cut by 4 bases, the J end by 4 bases, with 11 bases between. The CDR3 is CASSRGGGNEKLFF. The CDR3 DNA sequence: TGTGCCAGCAGCCGGGGCGGGGGTAATGAAAAACTGTTTTTT. Looking up the rest from reference TRBV5-4 and TRBJ1-4 gives the full variable domain: ETGVTQSPTHLIKTRGQQVTLRCSSQSGHNTVSWYQQALGQGPQFIFQYYREEENGRGNFPPRFSGLQFPNYSSELNVNALELDDSALYLCASSRGGGNEKLFFGSGTQLSVL.

The gene calls are TRBV4-2 and TRBJ1-4, with 7 bases that match TRBD1. CDR1 and CDR2 (germline): LGHNA, YNFKEQ. V shed 0 bases, J shed 8 bases, and the junction held 6 bases outside the gene matches. The CDR3 covers 15 residues. CDR3 protein: CASSQDRGLGEKLFF. CDR3 coding DNA: TGTGCCAGCAGCCAAGATAGGGGGCTCGGAGAAAAACTGTTTTTT.

This clone was recorded a few times. The CDR3 sequence: CASRRGQGASAGELFF. The DNA for the CDR3 is TGTGCCAGCAGACGAGGACAGGGGGCTTCCGCCGGGGAGCTGTTTTTT. V and J are TRBV7-3 and TRBJ2-2; 11 bases align to TRBD1. Per germline, CDR1 SGHTA and CDR2 FQGTGA. V shed 6 bases, J shed 6 bases, and the junction held 9 bases outside the gene matches. This CDR3 has 16 amino acids.

The chain uses TRBV7-6 and TRBJ2-5; 7 bases match TRBD2. CDR3 size: 15 residues. Germline V CDR1 and CDR2: SGHVS, FNYEAQ. With V trimmed by 1 base and J by 3 bases, 5 bases remained unmatched. CDR3 bases: TGTGCCAGCAGCTTAGTAACTAGCGAAAAAGAGACCCAGTACTTC. This codes for CASSLVTSEKETQYF.

The V gene is TRBV7-9, the J gene TRBJ2-7; no firm D call. In germline, CDR1 is SEHNR, CDR2 FQNEAQ (reference sequence). This CDR3 is 12 amino acids long. Trimming cost V 5 bases and J 3 bases, with 8 bases left between them. CDR3 amino acids: CASSPSGYEQYF. The CDR3 DNA reads as TGTGCCAGCAGCCCCTCAGGCTACGAGCAGTACTTC.